This TCR beta chain is from a study of early T cells in non-severe SARS-CoV-2 infection. Points from the study as a whole: Anti-spike CD8 responses were favored in VDJdb matching, and private and CD4 specificities were missed.

TCRdb ran MiXCR on the 5' RACE reads and lists one entry per CDR3 protein. The sample consists of tens of thousands of distinct CDR3 sequences, approximately 6.9% of them appearing once. Remarks on this clonotype: Its antigen is still unknown.

Trimming cost V 3 bases and J 0 bases, with 9 bases left between them. The CDR3 length is 15 residues. The rearrangement uses TRBV12-3 or TRBV12-4 and TRBJ2-4; TRBD2 might be the D (7 bases). Sequenced material: whole blood. The clonotype was recovered from an adult who was a healthcare worker with PCR-confirmed SARS-CoV-2 infection or an uninfected control (not recorded which). DNA for the CDR3: TGTGCCAGCAGTTTGGCGGGGGCAGCCAAAAACATTCAGTACTTC. Its translation is CASSLAGAAKNIQYF.